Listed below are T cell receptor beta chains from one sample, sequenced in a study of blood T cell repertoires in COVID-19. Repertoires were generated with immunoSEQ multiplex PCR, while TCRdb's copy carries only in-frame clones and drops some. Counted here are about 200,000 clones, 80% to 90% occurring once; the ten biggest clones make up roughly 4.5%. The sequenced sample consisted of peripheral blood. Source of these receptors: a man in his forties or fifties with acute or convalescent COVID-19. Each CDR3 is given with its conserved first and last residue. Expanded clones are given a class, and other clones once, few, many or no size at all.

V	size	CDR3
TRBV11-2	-	CASSSDLEETQYF
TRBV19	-	CASTPGQRRRGYTF
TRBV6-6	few	CASSRVGNPNQPQHF
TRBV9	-	CASSALTADTQYF
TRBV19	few	CASSAGHLSEQYF
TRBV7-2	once	CASSLTQGRADTQYF
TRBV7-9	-	CASSLMDRVDTQYF
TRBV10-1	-	CASSELGGELFF
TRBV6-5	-	CASRAGFNSPLHF
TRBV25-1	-	CASRATYGYTF
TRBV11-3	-	CASSSEGTGELFF
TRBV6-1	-	CASSENSGGATHNEQFF
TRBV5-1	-	CASSLRGQIEETQYF
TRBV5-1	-	CASSAGQGPAEAFF
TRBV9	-	CASSVVGGVNEQFF
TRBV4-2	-	CASSLQWTSGGAQSYNEQFF
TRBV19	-	CASREGSANEKLFF
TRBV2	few	CASSRQGGNQPQHF
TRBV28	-	CASRTDRGRRGYTF
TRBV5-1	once	CASSLAPSGGSTDTQYF
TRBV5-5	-	CASSLGQTGNTEAFF